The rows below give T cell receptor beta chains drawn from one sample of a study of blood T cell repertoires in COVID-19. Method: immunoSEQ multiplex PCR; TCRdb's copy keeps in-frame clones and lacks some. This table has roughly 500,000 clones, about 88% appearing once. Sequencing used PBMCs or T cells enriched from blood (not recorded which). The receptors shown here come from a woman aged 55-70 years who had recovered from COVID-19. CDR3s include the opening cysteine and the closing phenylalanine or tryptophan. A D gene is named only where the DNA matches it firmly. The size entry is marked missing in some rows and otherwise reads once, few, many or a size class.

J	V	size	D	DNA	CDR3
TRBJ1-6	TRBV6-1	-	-	TGTGCCAGCAGTGAAACCACAGGGTATAATTCACCCCTCCACTTT	CASSETTGYNSPLHF
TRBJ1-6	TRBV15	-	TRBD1	TGTGCCACCAGCGCAACGGGACAGGGGAATTCACCCCTCCACTTT	CATSATGQGNSPLHF
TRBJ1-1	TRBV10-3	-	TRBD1	TGTGCCATCAGTGATCGGACAGGAGCGAACACTGAAGCTTTCTTT	CAISDRTGANTEAFF
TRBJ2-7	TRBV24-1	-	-	TGTGCCACCAGTGAGGCAGGGTTGGGGGAGCAGTACTTC	CATSEAGLGEQYF
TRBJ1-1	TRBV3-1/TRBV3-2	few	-	TGTGCCAGCAGCCAAGCGGGGTACACTGAAGCTTTCTTT	CASSQAGYTEAFF
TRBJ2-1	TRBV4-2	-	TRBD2	TGTGCCAGCAGCCAAGTCCTAGCGGGGGACAATGAGCAGTTCTTC	CASSQVLAGDNEQFF
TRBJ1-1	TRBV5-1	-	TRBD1	TGCGCCAGCAGCCTCCCCGGGACAGGTACGAACACTGAAGCTTTCTTT	CASSLPGTGTNTEAFF
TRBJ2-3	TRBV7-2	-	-	TGTGCCAGCAGCCTCACCGGGTTCACAGATACGCAGTATTTT	CASSLTGFTDTQYF
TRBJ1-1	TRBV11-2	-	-	TGTGCCAGCCTGGGGGGGGCTGAAGCTTTCTTT	CASLGGAEAFF
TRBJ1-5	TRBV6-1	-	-	TGTGCCAGCAGTGAACTGGGTAGCGGTCAGCCCCAGCATTTT	CASSELGSGQPQHF
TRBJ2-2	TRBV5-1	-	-	TGCGCCAGCAGCTTCGGGGGGCTTGGCACCGGGGAGCTGTTTTTT	CASSFGGLGTGELFF
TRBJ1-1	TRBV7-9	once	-	TGTGCCAGCAGCTGGGGAGGGGTGGTCCCTGAAGCTTTCTTT	CASSWGGVVPEAFF
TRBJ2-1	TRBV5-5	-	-	TGTGCCAGCAGCTTGTTCGCTGACTCGCTGGCCTCCTACAATGAGCAGTTCTTC	CASSLFADSLASYNEQFF
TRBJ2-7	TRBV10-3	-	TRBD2	TGTGCCATCAGTGTTCTGGGGGGAGGGTACGAGCAGTACTTC	CAISVLGGGYEQYF
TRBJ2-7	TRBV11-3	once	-	TGTGCCAGCAGCTTAGCTCCAGCGTGGGTGCAGTACTTC	CASSLAPAWVQYF
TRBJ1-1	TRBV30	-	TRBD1	TGTGCCTGGAGTGTACTAGGACAGGGGGCATCTGAAGCTTTCTTT	CAWSVLGQGASEAFF
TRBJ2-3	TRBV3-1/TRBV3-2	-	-	TGTGCCAGCAGCCACCTCAGGGGCGGTACAGATACGCAGTATTTT	CASSHLRGGTDTQYF
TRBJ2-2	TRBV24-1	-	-	TGTGCCACCAGTGTTCCAGGAAACACCGGGGAGCTGTTTTTT	CATSVPGNTGELFF
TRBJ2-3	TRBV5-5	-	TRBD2	TGTGCCAGCAGCTTACGGGGGGGTAGCACAGATACGCAGTATTTT	CASSLRGGSTDTQYF
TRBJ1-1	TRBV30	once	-	TGTGCCTGGACCTCTACGAACACTGAAGCTTTCTTT	CAWTSTNTEAFF
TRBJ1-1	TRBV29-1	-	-	TGCAGCGTTCCCGGACAGTTCACTGAAGCTTTCTTT	CSVPGQFTEAFF
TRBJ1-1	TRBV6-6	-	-	TGTGCCAGCAGTTACTTTGCTGGAGGGAACACTGAAGCTTTCTTT	CASSYFAGGNTEAFF
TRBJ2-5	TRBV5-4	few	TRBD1	TGTGCCAGCAGCGGGAACAGGGGGCAAGAGACCCAGTACTTC	CASSGNRGQETQYF
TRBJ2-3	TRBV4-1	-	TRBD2	TGCGCCAGCAGCCACCTGACTAGCGGGGAAGATACGCAGTATTTT	CASSHLTSGEDTQYF
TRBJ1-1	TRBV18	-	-	TGTGCCAGCTCACCACTAACGGGAGACACTGAAGCTTTCTTT	CASSPLTGDTEAFF
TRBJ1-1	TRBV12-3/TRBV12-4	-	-	TGTGCCAGCAGTCGAGTCACTGAAGCTTTCTTT	CASSRVTEAFF
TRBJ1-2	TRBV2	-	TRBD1	TGTGCCAGCAGTGAAATAGGGGGCCGGCGGGGAGGCTACACCTTC	CASSEIGGRRGGYTF
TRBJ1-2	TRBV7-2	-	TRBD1	TGTGCCAGCAGCTTAGCTCCAGGGGGCTATGGCTACACCTTC	CASSLAPGGYGYTF
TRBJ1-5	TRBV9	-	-	TGTGCCAGCAGCGTAGGTCCGGGAGTGAGCCAGCCCCAGCATTTT	CASSVGPGVSQPQHF
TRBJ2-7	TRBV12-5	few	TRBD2	TGTGCTAGTGGTTTGGCTGGATGGACTGCCCGGGGGGGGCAGTACTTC	CASGLAGWTARGGQYF
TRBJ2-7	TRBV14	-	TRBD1	TGTGCCAGCAGCCAAGGCAGGGGACAGTCCTACGAGCAGTACTTC	CASSQGRGQSYEQYF
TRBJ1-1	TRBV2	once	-	TGTGCCAGCGCGTATTCTAAGAGCACTGAAGCTTTCTTT	CASAYSKSTEAFF
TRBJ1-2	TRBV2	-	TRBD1	TGTGCCAGCAGCCCGACAGGGGGCAACTATGGCTACACCTTC	CASSPTGGNYGYTF
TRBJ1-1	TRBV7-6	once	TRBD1	TGTGCCAGCAGCTTAGACCCAACAGGGGGGACTGAAGCTTTCTTT	CASSLDPTGGTEAFF
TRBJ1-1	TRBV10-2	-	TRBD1	TGCGCCAGCGGACAGGGGACGGTCACTGAAGCTTTCTTT	CASGQGTVTEAFF
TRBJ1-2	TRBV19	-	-	TGTGCCAGTAGTCCCTGGACAGCAGCTAACTATGGCTACACCTTC	CASSPWTAANYGYTF
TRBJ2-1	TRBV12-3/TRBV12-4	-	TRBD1	TGTGCCAGCAGCCAACCGGGACAGGGGTTGTTCTTC	CASSQPGQGLFF
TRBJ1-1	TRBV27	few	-	TGTGCCAGCAGTTTATACTCAGGCACTGAAGCTTTCTTT	CASSLYSGTEAFF
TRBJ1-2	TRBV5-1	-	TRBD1	TGCGCCAGCAGCTTGGACAGGGGAAATCAAGGCTACACCTTC	CASSLDRGNQGYTF
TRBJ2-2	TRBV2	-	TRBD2	TGTGCCAGCAGTCTTAGCGGGGGGGCCGGCGGGGAGCTGTTTTTT	CASSLSGGAGGELFF
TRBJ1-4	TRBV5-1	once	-	TGCGCCAGCAGCTTGGGGCAGACTAATGAAAAACTGTTTTTT	CASSLGQTNEKLFF
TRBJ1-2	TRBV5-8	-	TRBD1	TGTGCCAGCACTTGGGACAGGGGTGGCTACACCTTC	CASTWDRGGYTF
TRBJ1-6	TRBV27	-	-	TGTGCCAGCAGCTTCCTCTCGGGTCGTAATTCACCCCTCCACTTT	CASSFLSGRNSPLHF
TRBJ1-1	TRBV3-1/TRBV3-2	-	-	TGTGCCAGCAGCCTTAGACAGGACAACACTGAAGCTTTCTTT	CASSLRQDNTEAFF
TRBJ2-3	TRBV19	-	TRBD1	TGTGCCAGTAGTTTCCTTCCGGGACAGGGCCCAGATACGCAGTATTTT	CASSFLPGQGPDTQYF
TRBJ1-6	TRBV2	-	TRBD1	TGTGCCAGCAGACAGGGGCCCAATTCACCCCTCCACTTT	CASRQGPNSPLHF
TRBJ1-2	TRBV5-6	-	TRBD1	TGTGCCAGCAGCCTAGAGGGACAGTCCTATGGCTACACCTTC	CASSLEGQSYGYTF
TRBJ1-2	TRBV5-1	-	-	TGCGCCAGCAGCTCGCCAGGAGGGGAGTATGGCTACACCTTC	CASSSPGGEYGYTF
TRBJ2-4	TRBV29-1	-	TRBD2	TGCAGCGTTGGTAGCGGGGGGGCCGGCTCCAAAAACATTCAGTACTTC	CSVGSGGAGSKNIQYF
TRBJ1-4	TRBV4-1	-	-	TGCGCCAGCACCGCATCGGGACGCGGGGATGAAAAACTGTTTTTT	CASTASGRGDEKLFF
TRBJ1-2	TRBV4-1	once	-	TGCGCCAGCAGCCAAGACCAGGGGAACTATGGCTACACCTTC	CASSQDQGNYGYTF
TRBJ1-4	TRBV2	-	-	TGTGCCAGCAGTGAGGCGGGCAGGAATGGGGTTTTT	CASSEAGRNGVF
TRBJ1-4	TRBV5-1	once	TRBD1	TGCGCCAGCAGCTCCCTACAGGGGGCGGATAATGAAAAACTGTTTTTT	CASSSLQGADNEKLFF
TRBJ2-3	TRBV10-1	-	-	TGCGCCAGCAGTGAGGGGCCCACAGATACGCAGTATTTT	CASSEGPTDTQYF
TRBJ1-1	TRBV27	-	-	TGTGCCAGCAGTTTATTCGTGAACACTGAAGCTTTCTTT	CASSLFVNTEAFF